The 17 T cell receptor beta chains presented below share a single source sample, sequenced in a study of blood T cell repertoires in COVID-19 (dated by TCRdb to the early 2020s). The library relied on the immunoSEQ multiplex PCR assay. TCRdb mirrors the immuneACCESS table, restricted to in-frame sequences. Some clones are absent from its copies; in checked studies, under half trace to an unresolved V gene, and the reason for the others is unknown. For this sample the table gives 160,000 or so clones, of which approximately 86% were detected only once. The top ten hold 15% to 20% of the sample. The sequenced sample consisted of PBMCs or T cells enriched from blood (not recorded which). Receptors were obtained from a man aged 60 to 69 who had recovered from COVID-19.

The chain employs TRBV2 and TRBJ1-5, with D tentatively TRBD1 (6 bases). The CDR3 contains 14 residues. Germline CDR1 SNHLY, CDR2 FYNNEI. Trimming removed 6 bases from V and 2 bases from J, with 11 bases in between. CDR3 protein: CASSWSGGNQPQHF. CDR3 bases: TGTGCCAGCAGCTGGTCAGGGGGCAATCAGCCCCAGCATTTT.

The rearrangement uses TRBV27 and TRBJ1-1; 7 bases line up with TRBD1. Germline V lookup: CDR1 MNHEY, CDR2 SMNVEV (reference sequence). The CDR3 consists of 15 residues. The V segment lost 4 bases and the J segment 0 bases; nucleotides outside the gene matches: 5. DNA of the CDR3: TGTGCCAGCAGTTCGAGACAGGGTATGAACACTGAAGCTTTCTTT. This codes for CASSSRQGMNTEAFF.

This sequence joins TRBV7-9 and TRBJ2-7, with 11 bases matching TRBD2. The germline V gene has CDR1 SEHNR and CDR2 FQNEAQ (reference sequence). This CDR3 contains 18 residues. Unmatched junction bases numbered 10, after V lost 1 base and J lost 2 bases. The CDR3 here is CASSLDGVTSGNPYEQYF. The DNA for the CDR3 is TGTGCCAGCAGCTTAGATGGAGTGACTAGCGGGAACCCCTACGAGCAGTACTTC.

J is TRBJ2-1 and V is TRBV6-1; tentative D call: TRBD2 (6 bases). CDR1 and CDR2 from the germline V gene are MNHNS and SASEGT. This CDR3 comprises 14 residues. Trimming took 0 bases from V and 13 from J, leaving 16 bases between them. The CDR3 here is CASSEAFRRGGQFF. DNA for the CDR3: TGTGCCAGCAGTGAAGCTTTTAGGAGGGGAGGCCAGTTCTTC.

This clone was detected once. This chain connects TRBV4-2 to TRBJ2-7, with D perhaps matching TRBD2 (7 bases). Germline V gene data show CDR1 as LGHNA and CDR2 as YNFKEQ. The CDR3 runs to 13 residues. The ends were cut back, 4 bases at V and 2 bases at J, with 9 bases in the middle. The CDR3 DNA reads TGTGCCAGCAGCCGAGGGGGGGCCTACGAGCAGTACTTC. It translates to CASSRGGAYEQYF.

V usage is TRBV7-9 and J usage is TRBJ1-1; tentative D call: TRBD1 (5 bases). Germline V gene sequence: CDR1 SEHNR, CDR2 FQNEAQ (reference sequence). This CDR3 contains 14 residues. V was pared by 6 bases and J by 1 base, with 12 bases between. CDR3 nucleotide sequence: TGTGCCAGCAGGTCCGGACACGAGAACACTGAAGCTTTCTTT. It encodes CASRSGHENTEAFF.

The chain combines TRBV5-1 with TRBJ2-2; D is perhaps TRBD1 (7 bases). V shed 0 bases and J shed 7 bases, with 13 bases lying between them. Germline V gene lookup returns CDR1 SGHRS and CDR2 YFSETQ. The CDR3 extends over 15 amino acids. CDR3 sequence reads: CASSLARGVGGELFF. In nucleotides, the CDR3 is TGCGCCAGCAGCTTGGCCAGGGGGGTTGGCGGGGAGCTGTTTTTT.

On this clone itself: A much more abundant neighbour one base away suggests this may be a read error. The chain combines TRBV14 with TRBJ1-2; TRBD1 matches 10 bases. The CDR3 consists of 13 residues. Germline V CDR1 and CDR2: SGHDN, FVKESK. Losses at the gene ends were 3 bases for V and 6 bases for J; bases not matched to a gene: 1. The CDR3 nucleotides are TGTGCCAGCAGCCAGACAGGGGGCGATGGCTACACCTTC. Protein product: CASSQTGGDGYTF. Based on the CDR3 plus reference TRBV14 and TRBJ1-2, the full variable domain is EAGVTQFPSHSVIEKGQTVTLRCDPISGHDNLYWYRRVMGKEIKFLLHFVKESKQDESGMPNNRFLAERTGGTYSTLKVQPAELEDSGVYFCASSQTGGDGYTFGSGTRLTVV.

CDR3 DNA sequence: TGTGCCAGCAGCTCCTACTTGCGGGATAACACCGGGGAGCTGTTTTTT. Amino acids: CASSSYLRDNTGELFF. The chain employs TRBV5-6 and TRBJ2-2, with D possibly TRBD2 on 6 matching bases. Deletions cut 3 bases from V and 2 bases from J, with 14 bases between. Germline CDR1 reads SGHDT; CDR2 reads YYEEEE. The CDR3 is 16 amino acids.

This clone came up a few times. V and J are TRBV6-5 and TRBJ2-1; weak D call: TRBD2 (6 bases). Between the trimmed V and J ends, which lost 5 bases and 5 bases, there was a span of 16 bases. The CDR3 runs 15 residues. The germline V gene has CDR1 MNHEY and CDR2 SVGAGI. The CDR3 coding sequence is TGTGCCAGCAGTAAGCCGGGGGTCGGGAACAATGAGCAGTTCTTC. Encoded protein: CASSKPGVGNNEQFF.

The chain uses TRBV19 and TRBJ2-7; 9 bases match TRBD2. The J segment lost 3 bases and the V segment lost 6 bases, leaving 9 bases of the junction unmatched. Per the germline V gene, CDR1 is LNHDA and CDR2 is SQIVND (reference sequence). The CDR3 covers 15 residues. The CDR3 coding sequence is TGTGCCAGTAGGGTAGCGGGAGAGCCTAGCTACGAGCAGTACTTC. It encodes CASRVAGEPSYEQYF. The complete variable domain, with remaining parts taken from reference TRBV19 and TRBJ2-7, reads DGGITQSPKYLFRKEGQNVTLSCEQNLNHDAMYWYRQDPGQGLRLIYYSQIVNDFQKGDIAEGYSVSREKKESFPLTVTSAQKNPTAFYLCASRVAGEPSYEQYFGPGTRLTVT.

The chain couples TRBV29-1 to TRBJ1-5; no definite D call. This CDR3 has 13 residues. V was pared by 5 bases and J by 5 bases, with 13 bases between. CDR1 is SQVTM and CDR2 is ANQGSEA in the germline V gene. CDR3 amino acids: CSVSPGSDQPQHF. Written as DNA, the CDR3 is TGCAGCGTTTCACCGGGGAGTGATCAGCCCCAGCATTTT.

This clone appeared once. An end of the junction differs from the germline gene, which may be a read error. This chain joins TRBV28 and TRBJ2-7; TRBD1 might be the D (5 bases). The CDR3 runs to 16 residues. In germline, CDR1 is MDHEN, CDR2 SYDVKM. CDR3 residues: CASNLAPGHGSYEQYF. CDR3 in DNA: TGTGCCAGCAATTTAGCCCCCGGACACGGCTCCTACGAGCAGTACTTC.

V is TRBV25-1 and J is TRBJ1-1; possible D gene TRBD1, 6 bases. Germline V lookup: CDR1 MGHDK, CDR2 SYGVNS. The CDR3 spans 13 residues. Trimming removed 7 bases at V and 7 bases at J, with 16 bases between. The CDR3 protein is CASTKGRGYEAFF. Written as DNA, the CDR3 is TGTGCCAGCACAAAGGGCAGGGGTTATGAAGCTTTCTTT.

This clone is a singleton in its sample. The chain has TRBV6-5 and TRBJ1-1; TRBD1 agrees at 7 bases. The V segment lost 6 bases and the J segment 8 bases; nucleotides outside the gene matches: 6. The CDR3 is 12 amino acids. Germline V gene data show CDR1 as MNHEY and CDR2 as SVGAGI. CDR3: CASRDKDREAFF. Here the CDR3 DNA reads TGTGCCAGCAGAGATAAGGACAGGGAAGCTTTCTTT.

The chain has TRBV6-5 and TRBJ2-7; TRBD1 matches at 7 bases. Germline V gene sequence: CDR1 MNHEY, CDR2 SVGAGI. The CDR3 covers 13 residues. The V gene end was trimmed by 2 bases and the J gene end by 6 bases; junction bases not matched to a gene: 4. This chain's CDR3 is CASSYGQASEQYF. The CDR3 region has the DNA TGTGCCAGCAGTTACGGACAGGCGTCCGAGCAGTACTTC.

The chain uses TRBV28 and TRBJ2-7, with a weak D call TRBD1 (6 bases). CDR1 is MDHEN and CDR2 is SYDVKM in the germline V gene. This CDR3 region has 14 residues. Trimming shortened V by 7 bases and J by 3 bases, and 16 bases separated the two germline ends. CDR3 DNA sequence: TGTGCCAGCACGTCGAGACAGGTTCTCTACGAGCAGTACTTC. It is translated as CASTSRQVLYEQYF.